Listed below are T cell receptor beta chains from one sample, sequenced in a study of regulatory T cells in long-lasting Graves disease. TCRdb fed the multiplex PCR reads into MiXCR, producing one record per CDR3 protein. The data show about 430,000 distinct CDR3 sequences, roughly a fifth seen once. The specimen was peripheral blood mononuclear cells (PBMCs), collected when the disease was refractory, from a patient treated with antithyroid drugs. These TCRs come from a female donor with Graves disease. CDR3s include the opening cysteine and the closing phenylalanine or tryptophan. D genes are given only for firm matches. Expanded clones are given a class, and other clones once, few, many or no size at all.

CDR3 DNA: TGTGCCATCTTAGCGGGAGATGCCCAAGATACGCAGTATTTT
CDR3 protein: CAILAGDAQDTQYF
clone size: NA
V gene: TRBV10-3
D gene: TRBD2
J gene: TRBJ2-3

CDR3 DNA: TGTGCCACAAGTCCAGGGACCAACGAGCAGTACTTC
CDR3 protein: CATSPGTNEQYF
clone size: NA
V gene: TRBV7-6
D gene: NA
J gene: TRBJ2-7

CDR3 DNA: TGCGCCAGCAGCCAAGTGGGACAGATGAACACTGAAGCTTTCTTT
CDR3 protein: CASSQVGQMNTEAFF
clone size: few
V gene: TRBV4-1
D gene: TRBD1
J gene: TRBJ1-1

CDR3 DNA: TGTGCCTGGAGCACCCGGCCCACCGGGGAGCTGTTTTTT
CDR3 protein: CAWSTRPTGELFF
clone size: few
V gene: TRBV30
D gene: NA
J gene: TRBJ2-2

CDR3 DNA: TGTGCCAGCAGTCCCCGACGGGACTCCACAGATACGCAGTATTTT
CDR3 protein: CASSPRRDSTDTQYF
clone size: NA
V gene: TRBV28
D gene: NA
J gene: TRBJ2-3

CDR3 DNA: TGTGCCAGCAGCTTTGGGGCCATAGGCCATGAGCAGTTCTTC
CDR3 protein: CASSFGAIGHEQFF
clone size: once
V gene: TRBV7-3
D gene: NA
J gene: TRBJ2-1

CDR3 DNA: TGTGCCTGGAGTGTTGGAGGGGATGAAAAACTGTTTTTT
CDR3 protein: CAWSVGGDEKLFF
clone size: many
V gene: TRBV30
D gene: NA
J gene: TRBJ1-4

CDR3 DNA: TGTGCCAGCAGTTTGGGGGACAGGGGTTCTGGAAACACCATATATTTT
CDR3 protein: CASSLGDRGSGNTIYF
clone size: few
V gene: TRBV28
D gene: TRBD1
J gene: TRBJ1-3

CDR3 DNA: TGTGCCATCAGTGAGCTTGGGACAGATACGCAGTATTTT
CDR3 protein: CAISELGTDTQYF
clone size: NA
V gene: TRBV10-3
D gene: NA
J gene: TRBJ2-3

CDR3 DNA: TGTGCCAGCAGTTCCGGTAGCGGGAGGGCCAGGGAGACCCAGTACTTC
CDR3 protein: CASSSGSGRARETQYF
clone size: many
V gene: TRBV28
D gene: TRBD2
J gene: TRBJ2-5

CDR3 DNA: TGTGCCTGGAGTGTAATTTCTGGGGAGCTGTTTTTT
CDR3 protein: CAWSVISGELFF
clone size: few
V gene: TRBV30
D gene: NA
J gene: TRBJ2-2